This TCR beta chain was documented in a study of cytotoxic CD8 clonotypes in ibrutinib-treated CLL. The wider study: Within the patient group, eleven to twelve were relapsed/refractory and roughly 15 treatment-naive, and 17 were IGHV unmutated.

Some clones are missing from TCRdb's copy, which holds only in-frame ones; the method was immunoSEQ multiplex PCR. The table records approximately 330,000 clones, around four fifths of them present only once. Germline V lookup: CDR1 MNHEY, CDR2 SMNVEV (reference sequence). The V gene lost 2 bases and the J gene lost 8 bases, with 12 bases spanning the gap. The CDR3 contains 13 residues. Sequenced here: PBMCs, sampled before ibrutinib treatment. The sequence was collected from a human donor with chronic lymphocytic leukemia. The chain uses TRBV27 and TRBJ1-1; D uncertain. The CDR3 reads CASSLVGFSEAFF. The CDR3 DNA follows: TGTGCCAGCAGTTTAGTGGGTTTTTCAGAAGCTTTCTTT.